This T cell receptor beta chain was recovered during a study of identical twins. Germline CDR1 reads MGHRA; CDR2 reads YSYEKL. The CDR3 has 13 amino acids. Through template switching, a universal primer site was introduced, and the cDNA contained unique molecular identifiers. TCRdb fed the 5' RACE reads into MiXCR, producing one record per CDR3 protein. The repertoire holds 1.5 million or so distinct CDR3 sequences, with less than 35% as singletons. Study-wide results and limits: Insertions were reduced in abundant cord blood beta clonotypes but not in memory repertoires.

With respect to this clonotype: Antigen unknown. At one boundary the junction diverges from the germline segment, which might be a read error.

The origin of this receptor is a newborn girl in good health. The rearrangement uses TRBV4-1 and TRBJ1-6; D ambiguous. The sample comprised cord blood. The CDR3 spells CASSQDRVSPPHF. CDR3 nucleotide sequence: TGCGCCAGCAGCCAAGATAGGGTTTCACCCCCCCACTTT.